The rows below give T cell receptor beta chains drawn from one sample of a study of T cell repertoires in cytomegalovirus infection. TCRdb independently ran MiXCR on the reads; one entry per CDR3 protein. The table records some 920,000 distinct CDR3 sequences, 25% to 40% of them present only once. Antigens for these TCRs are unknown. The sample was cultured CD8+ T cells from PBMCs, taken from culture after CMV antigen stimulation. All receptors derive from a human donor in good health (CMV status not recorded). Some clones in this sample may be carry-over from other donors' samples. Each CDR3 is given with its conserved first and last residue. D genes are given only for firm matches. The listing skips clone size in some rows; elsewhere it reads once, few, many or a size class.

J gene	D gene	clone size	V gene	CDR3 protein	CDR3 DNA
TRBJ1-5	NA	many	TRBV4-3	CASSQRGEQPQHF	TGCGCCAGCAGCCAAAGGGGTGAGCAGCCCCAGCATTTT
TRBJ1-1	NA	many	TRBV7-6	CASSLGWGSDSTEAFF	TGTGCCAGCAGCTTAGGTTGGGGATCCGATAGTACTGAAGCTTTCTTT
TRBJ1-6	NA	few	TRBV4-1	CASSQEGTDSPLHF	TGCGCCAGCAGCCAAGAGGGAACGGATTCACCCCTCCACTTT
TRBJ1-2	NA	NA	TRBV19	CASRRSDPWDGYTF	TGTGCCAGTAGACGGTCGGACCCTTGGGATGGCTACACCTTC
TRBJ1-1	NA	many	TRBV6-5	CASSYSGRDTEAFF	TGTGCCAGCAGTTACTCGGGGAGGGACACTGAAGCTTTCTTT
TRBJ2-2	TRBD1	NA	TRBV4-1	CASSQEGQGPNTGELFF	TGCGCCAGCAGCCAAGAGGGACAGGGCCCGAACACCGGGGAGCTGTTTTTT
TRBJ1-5	NA	few	TRBV6-5	CASSYSTDQPQHF	TGTGCCAGCAGTTACTCGACCGATCAGCCCCAGCATTTT
TRBJ2-5	TRBD2	many	TRBV7-8	CASSQPGLAGDQETQYF	TGTGCCAGCAGCCAGCCGGGACTAGCGGGGGACCAAGAGACCCAGTACTTC
TRBJ2-7	NA	NA	TRBV27	CASSLTGRRKEQYF	TGTGCCAGCAGTTTAACCGGGCGGCGGAAAGAGCAGTACTTC
TRBJ1-1	NA	many	TRBV7-8	CASSDIGNTEAFF	TGTGCCAGCTCGGACATTGGGAACACTGAAGCTTTCTTT
TRBJ2-2	TRBD1	few	TRBV12-5	CASGPRQGLTGELFF	TGTGCTAGTGGACCAAGACAGGGGTTGACCGGGGAGCTGTTTTTT
TRBJ2-2	NA	NA	TRBV2	CASIHLEGPNTGELFF	TGTGCCAGCATTCATTTAGAGGGGCCGAACACCGGGGAGCTGTTTTTT
TRBJ2-1	TRBD1	few	TRBV5-5	CASSSIATGISNYEQFF	TGTGCCAGCAGCTCGATCGCGACAGGGATTAGCAATTACGAGCAGTTCTTC
TRBJ2-1	TRBD2	NA	TRBV14	CASSLRLAGGLYNEQFF	TGTGCCAGCAGCCTTCGACTAGCGGGGGGCCTTTACAATGAGCAGTTCTTC
TRBJ2-5	TRBD2	NA	TRBV11-1	CASSIHRGLAGLETQYF	TGTGCCAGCAGCATTCACAGGGGACTAGCGGGCCTAGAGACCCAGTACTTC
TRBJ1-5	NA	few	TRBV24-1	CATSDRGAEQPQHF	TGTGCCACCAGTGATCGGGGGGCCGAACAGCCCCAGCATTTT
TRBJ2-1	NA	many	TRBV7-6	CASSLEANNNEQFF	TGTGCCAGCAGCTTAGAGGCCAACAACAATGAGCAGTTCTTC
TRBJ2-1	NA	many	TRBV7-9	CASWGTWEASYNEQFF	TGTGCCAGCTGGGGGACATGGGAAGCCTCCTACAATGAGCAGTTCTTC
TRBJ2-6	TRBD2	NA	TRBV13	CASSPRGGGSGANVLTF	TGTGCCAGCAGCCCCCGGGGGGGAGGCTCTGGGGCCAACGTCCTGACTTTC
TRBJ2-5	NA	NA	TRBV25-1	CASSDGSVEEETQYF	TGTGCCAGCAGTGATGGTTCAGTCGAGGAGGAGACCCAGTACTTC
TRBJ1-6	NA	NA	TRBV27	CASSQGSALHF	TGTGCCAGCAGCCAGGGGTCGGCCCTCCACTTT
TRBJ1-2	NA	NA	TRBV27	CASNPLGGLHGYTF	TGTGCCAGCAACCCTCTGGGGGGCCTTCATGGCTACACCTTC
TRBJ1-4	NA	NA	TRBV6-5	CASSSAAGLFF	TGTGCCAGCAGTTCAGCCGCGGGACTGTTTTTT
TRBJ2-7	TRBD2	NA	TRBV25-1	CASSPGTSGSYEQYF	TGTGCCAGCAGTCCGGGGACTAGCGGTTCGTACGAGCAGTACTTC
TRBJ2-5	TRBD2	NA	TRBV27	CASMGGETQYF	TGTGCCAGCATGGGGGGGGAGACCCAGTACTTC
TRBJ1-2	TRBD1	few	TRBV7-3	CASSSSPGQGAQDGYTF	TGTGCCAGCAGCTCGTCTCCGGGACAGGGGGCGCAAGATGGCTACACCTTC
TRBJ2-3	NA	few	TRBV12-3/TRBV12-4	CASSSGDLRVNTQYF	TGTGCCAGCAGTTCGGGGGATTTAAGGGTAAATACGCAGTATTTT
TRBJ1-1	NA	NA	TRBV6-5	CASRDAMNTEAFF	TGTGCCAGCAGGGATGCGATGAACACTGAAGCTTTCTTT
TRBJ1-1	TRBD1	few	TRBV12-3/TRBV12-4	CASNMDREGVLNTEAFF	TGTGCCAGCAATATGGACAGGGAGGGTGTGTTGAACACTGAAGCTTTCTTT
TRBJ2-1	NA	few	TRBV19	CASSTHIGERPLGGVDTYNEQFF	TGTGCCAGTAGTACCCATATAGGGGAAAGACCCTTAGGAGGGGTTGATACCTACAATGAGCAGTTCTTC